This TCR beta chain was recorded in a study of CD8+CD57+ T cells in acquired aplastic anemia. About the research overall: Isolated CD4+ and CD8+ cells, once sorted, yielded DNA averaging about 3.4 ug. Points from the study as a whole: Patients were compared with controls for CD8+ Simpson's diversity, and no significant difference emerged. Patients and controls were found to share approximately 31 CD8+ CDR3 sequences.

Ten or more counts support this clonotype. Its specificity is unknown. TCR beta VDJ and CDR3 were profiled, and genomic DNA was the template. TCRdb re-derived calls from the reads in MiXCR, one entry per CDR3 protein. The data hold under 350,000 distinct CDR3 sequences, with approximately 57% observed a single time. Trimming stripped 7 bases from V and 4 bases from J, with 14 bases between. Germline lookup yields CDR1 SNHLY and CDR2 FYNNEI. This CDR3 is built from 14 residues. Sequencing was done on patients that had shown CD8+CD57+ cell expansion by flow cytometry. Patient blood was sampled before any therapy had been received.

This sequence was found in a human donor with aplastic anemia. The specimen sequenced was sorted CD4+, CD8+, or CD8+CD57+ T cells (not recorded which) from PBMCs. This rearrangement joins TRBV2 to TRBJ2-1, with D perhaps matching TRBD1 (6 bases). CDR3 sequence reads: CASTRTDSYNEQFF. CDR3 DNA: TGTGCCAGCACTCGAACGGACAGTTACAATGAGCAGTTCTTC.